These 25 T cell receptor beta chains were sequenced from one sample in a study of T cell responses to AZD1222 COVID-19 vaccine. The assay was immunoSEQ multiplex PCR, and TCRdb's table has in-frame clones only and misses some. The sample holds about 81,000 clones, around 84% seen once. The source was peripheral blood, collected 28 days after the second AZD1222 dose. Receptors originate from an adult who received the AZD1222 COVID-19 vaccine.

The chain couples TRBV7-8 to TRBJ2-1; D remains ambiguous. With 2 bases removed from V and 12 bases from J, the gap between germline ends came to 14 bases. CDR1 SGHVS and CDR2 FQNEAQ come from the germline V gene. CDR3 length: 13 residues. The CDR3 protein is CASSLRWDGGQFF. The CDR3 DNA reads TGTGCCAGCAGCTTAAGATGGGATGGCGGGCAGTTCTTC.

The chain recombines TRBV7-2 with TRBJ2-2; D unresolved. Trimming removed 2 bases from V and 5 bases from J, with 12 bases in between. The germline gives CDR1 SGHTA, CDR2 FQGNSA. CDR3 length: 15 residues. CDR3: CASSLRTPRTGELFF. DNA for the CDR3: TGTGCCAGCAGCTTAAGGACCCCCCGTACCGGGGAGCTGTTTTTT.

The rearrangement uses TRBV19 and TRBJ2-3; no clear D gene. Germline CDR1 is LNHDA and CDR2 is SQIVND (reference sequence). CDR3 size: 14 residues. Trimming removed 2 bases from V and 2 bases from J, with 8 bases in between. The CDR3: CASSIRHLTDTQYF. CDR3 nucleotide sequence: TGTGCCAGTAGTATACGACACCTCACAGATACGCAGTATTTT. The full variable domain, rest sourced from reference TRBV19 and TRBJ2-3, is DGGITQSPKYLFRKEGQNVTLSCEQNLNHDAMYWYRQDPGQGLRLIYYSQIVNDFQKGDIAEGYSVSREKKESFPLTVTSAQKNPTAFYLCASSIRHLTDTQYFGPGTRLTVL.

This clone came up a few times. The V and J genes are TRBV28 and TRBJ1-5; TRBD1 agrees at 8 bases. The CDR3 loop spans 16 amino acids. Per germline, CDR1 MDHEN and CDR2 SYDVKM. The J segment lost 6 bases and the V segment lost 3 bases, leaving 10 bases of the junction unmatched. DNA for the CDR3: TGTGCCAGCAGTTTCTTCGACAGGGGCGGGCGTCAGCCCCAGCATTTT. Amino acid sequence: CASSFFDRGGRQPQHF. Filled out from reference TRBV28 and TRBJ1-5, the complete variable domain reads DVKVTQSSRYLVKRTGEKVFLECVQDMDHENMFWYRQDPGLGLRLIYFSYDVKMKEKGDIPEGYSVSREKKERFSLILESASTNQTSMYLCASSFFDRGGRQPQHFGDGTRLSIL.

CDR3 sequence: CASRERGTENEKLFF. The CDR3 bases are TGTGCCAGCAGAGAGAGGGGGACAGAGAATGAAAAACTGTTTTTT. The V gene is TRBV7-3, the J gene TRBJ1-4, with 7 bases fitting TRBD1. V lost 6 bases to trimming and J lost 5 bases; unmatched junction nucleotides: 9. There are 15 residues in the CDR3. Germline-derived CDR1 and CDR2 are SGHTA and FQGTGA.

This clone has a single count. Here the CDR3 reads CATRSGTSGTDTQYF. CDR3 sequence (DNA): TGTGCCACCAGGTCCGGGACTAGCGGCACAGATACGCAGTATTTT. The gene calls are TRBV24-1 and TRBJ2-3; 10 bases line up with TRBD2. The germline CDR1 and CDR2 sequences are KGHDR and SFDVKD. The CDR3 spans 15 residues. J gave up 1 base and V 7 bases, and 4 bases lay outside the gene matches.

In DNA, the CDR3 is TGTGCCAGCATCCCTGGGACTAGCGGGGGGCCGAGCTCCTACAATGAGCAGTTCTTC. Translated: CASIPGTSGGPSSYNEQFF. The chain combines TRBV11-2 with TRBJ2-1, with 15 bases that match TRBD2. CDR1 and CDR2 from the germline V gene are SGHAT and FQNNGV. The CDR3 is 19 residues long. Trimming cost V 7 bases and J 0 bases; bases outside gene matches: 10.

The chain carries TRBV6-1 and TRBJ2-7; D unresolved. CDR1 MNHNS and CDR2 SASEGT come from the germline V gene. This CDR3 comprises 11 residues. Deletions cut 3 bases from V and 7 bases from J, with 7 bases between. The CDR3 is CASSDPREQYF. CDR3 in DNA: TGTGCCAGCAGTGACCCCCGTGAGCAGTACTTC.

The chain links TRBV29-1 to TRBJ2-1; D gene unclear. The CDR3 is made up of 14 amino acids. Germline loops: CDR1 SQVTM, CDR2 ANQGSEA. V was clipped by 3 bases and J by 0 bases, with 9 bases between them. The CDR3 here is CSVDRVRSYNEQFF. The CDR3, as DNA: TGCAGCGTTGACCGGGTGCGCTCCTACAATGAGCAGTTCTTC.

V is TRBV19 and J is TRBJ2-5; perhaps TRBD1 as D (5 bases). Germline CDR1 LNHDA, CDR2 SQIVND (reference sequence). The CDR3 runs to 13 residues. Trimming stripped 6 bases from V and 0 bases from J, with 8 bases between. The CDR3 spells CASSPDNQETQYF. The CDR3 DNA reads as TGTGCCAGTAGCCCGGACAACCAAGAGACCCAGTACTTC.

V gene TRBV27 combines with J gene TRBJ1-3, with D possibly TRBD1 on 6 matching bases. CDR1 MNHEY and CDR2 SMNVEV come from the germline V gene (reference sequence). Trimming stripped 5 bases from V and 9 bases from J, with 26 bases between. The CDR3 extends over 17 amino acids. CDR3 residues: CASSPRGSKGGRVTIYF. For the CDR3, the DNA is TGTGCCAGCAGTCCGAGGGGATCCAAGGGGGGCCGGGTCACCATATATTTT.

V gene TRBV7-6 combines with J gene TRBJ1-1, with no clear D. Per the germline V gene, CDR1 is SGHVS and CDR2 is FNYEAQ. V dropped 0 bases and J dropped 2 bases, with 4 bases sitting between them. The length of the CDR3 is 13 residues. CDR3 coding DNA: TGTGCCAGCAGCTTAGCGGAAAACACTGAAGCTTTCTTT. Translated, it gives CASSLAENTEAFF.

The genes are TRBV27 and TRBJ1-1, with TRBD1 as a possible D gene (5 bases). The V and J ends lost 4 bases and 1 base respectively, with 13 bases between them. CDR3 length: 15 amino acids. Germline lookup yields CDR1 MNHEY and CDR2 SMNVEV (reference sequence). The CDR3 DNA follows: TGTGCCAGCAGTTATGGGGGTCCAAGGAACACTGAAGCTTTCTTT. Translating gives CASSYGGPRNTEAFF.

The chain has TRBV7-2 and TRBJ2-7; D possibly corresponds to TRBD1 (6 bases). CDR1 and CDR2 (germline): SGHTA, FQGNSA. This CDR3 has 15 amino acids. Trimming removed 4 bases at V and 2 bases at J, with 15 bases between. CDR3 in amino acids: CASSSTGPYTYEQYF. CDR3 nucleotides: TGTGCCAGCAGCTCGACAGGTCCCTATACCTACGAGCAGTACTTC.

The chain joins TRBV6-5 to TRBJ2-1; possibly TRBD1 or TRBD2 for D (5 bases each). Germline loops: CDR1 MNHEY, CDR2 SVGAGI. The CDR3 covers 15 residues. Trimming took off 5 bases at V and 0 bases at J, with 11 bases between the two ends. CDR3 loop: CASSRDRSSYNEQFF. CDR3 coding DNA: TGTGCCAGCAGTAGGGACCGAAGCTCCTACAATGAGCAGTTCTTC.

The rearrangement links TRBV6-5 to TRBJ1-1; D is uncertain. CDR1 and CDR2 (germline): MNHEY, SVGAGI. Trimming pared 6 bases from V and 3 bases from J, leaving 8 bases between. The CDR3 has 12 amino acids. The CDR3: CASREVDTEAFF. The CDR3 DNA reads TGTGCCAGCAGAGAGGTGGACACTGAAGCTTTCTTT.

The V call is TRBV6-5, the J call TRBJ1-4; D is ambiguous. The CDR3 is 13 residues long. Germline-derived CDR1 and CDR2 are MNHEY and SVGAGI. V shed 2 bases and J shed 8 bases, with 9 bases lying between them. In DNA form, the CDR3 reads TGTGCCAGCAGTTACCAAGCCAGCGAAAAACTGTTTTTT. As protein: CASSYQASEKLFF.

V gene TRBV6-5 combines with J gene TRBJ1-1; TRBD1 agrees at 8 bases. Germline CDR1 reads MNHEY; CDR2 reads SVGAGI. The CDR3 loop spans 14 amino acids. J lost 2 bases, V lost 8 bases, and 7 bases had no gene match. The CDR3 loop reads CASLMAGGNTEAFF. Here the CDR3 DNA reads TGTGCCAGCTTGATGGCAGGGGGCAACACTGAAGCTTTCTTT.

J is TRBJ1-5 and V is TRBV19, with a weak D call TRBD1 (6 bases). Germline loops: CDR1 LNHDA, CDR2 SQIVND (reference sequence). CDR3 length: 16 residues. With 7 bases removed from V and 0 bases from J, the gap between germline ends came to 16 bases. The CDR3 nucleotides are TGTGCCAGTAAAGAAGGGGGGCACATTAGCAATCAGCCCCAGCATTTT. Protein sequence: CASKEGGHISNQPQHF.

The chain carries TRBV18 and TRBJ2-1; 7 bases are shared with TRBD1. Germline V gene sequence: CDR1 KGHSH, CDR2 LQKENI. J gave up 5 bases and V 0 bases, and 16 bases lay outside the gene matches. The CDR3 contains 19 residues. CDR3 bases: TGTGCCAGCTCACCACCTTCCTGGGCCGGGACAGCCAACCACAATGAGCAGTTCTTC. Its protein is CASSPPSWAGTANHNEQFF.

The V and J genes are TRBV7-2 and TRBJ2-3; 8 bases agree with TRBD1. Losses at the gene ends were 5 bases for V and 2 bases for J; bases not matched to a gene: 3. Germline loops: CDR1 SGHTA, CDR2 FQGNSA. This CDR3 has 14 amino acids. The CDR3 DNA is TGTGCCAGCAGCCAACAGGGGGACACAGATACGCAGTATTTT. It yields the protein CASSQQGDTDTQYF.

This chain joins TRBV6-2 or TRBV6-3 and TRBJ2-3, with 7 bases matching TRBD1. The J segment lost 3 bases and the V segment lost 6 bases, leaving 6 bases of the junction unmatched. The CDR3 spans 14 residues. Germline V gene lookup returns CDR1 MNHEY and CDR2 SVGEGT. CDR3 protein: CASSLDRLTDTQYF. DNA for the CDR3: TGTGCCAGCAGCCTGGACAGGTTAACAGATACGCAGTATTTT.

The gene calls are TRBV28 and TRBJ1-5, with D unclear. The CDR3 spans 14 residues. The ends were cut back, 7 bases at V and 6 bases at J, with 16 bases in the middle. CDR1 MDHEN and CDR2 SYDVKM come from the germline V gene. In DNA, the CDR3 is TGTGCCAGCAACTGGGGTCAGGTTGGTCAGCCCCAGCATTTT. Protein sequence: CASNWGQVGQPQHF.

The CDR3 DNA sequence: TGTGCCAGCAGCCCCCTAGCGGCTAGCACAGATACGCAGTATTTT. Residues: CASSPLAASTDTQYF. The chain links TRBV5-8 to TRBJ2-3, with 7 bases fitting TRBD2. The V gene's germline CDR1 is SGHTS and CDR2 YDEGEE. J was trimmed by 0 bases and V by 4 bases; bases with no gene match: 5. The CDR3 contains 15 residues.

This chain uses TRBV3-1 (or the pseudogene TRBV3-2) with TRBJ1-3; 7 nucleotides align to TRBD1. V lost 4 bases, J lost 3 bases, and 6 bases stayed unmatched. The germline CDR1 and CDR2 sequences are LGHDT and YNNKEL (reference sequence). The CDR3 is made up of 15 amino acids. CDR3 DNA sequence: TGTGCCAGCAGCCCCTCGGGGACAGTTGGAAACACCATATATTTT. It is translated as CASSPSGTVGNTIYF.